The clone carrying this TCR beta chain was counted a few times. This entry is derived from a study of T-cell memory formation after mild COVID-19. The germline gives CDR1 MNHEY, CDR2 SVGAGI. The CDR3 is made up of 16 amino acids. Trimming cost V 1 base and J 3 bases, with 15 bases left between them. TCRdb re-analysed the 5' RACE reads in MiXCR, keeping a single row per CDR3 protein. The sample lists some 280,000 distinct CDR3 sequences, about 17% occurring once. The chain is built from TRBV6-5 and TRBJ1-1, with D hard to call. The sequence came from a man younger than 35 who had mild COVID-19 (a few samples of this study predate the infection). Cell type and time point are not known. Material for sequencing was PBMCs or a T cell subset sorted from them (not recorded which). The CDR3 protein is CASSYLVGSGYTEAFF. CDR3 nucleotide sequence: TGTGCCAGCAGTTACTTAGTAGGCTCAGGATACACTGAAGCTTTCTTT.